Below are 27 T cell receptor beta chains sequenced from a single sample in a study of T cell responses to AZD1222 COVID-19 vaccine. TCRdb keeps only in-frame clones here, not all; method: immunoSEQ multiplex PCR. Of some 150,000 clones listed, 94% are singletons. This specimen was peripheral blood, taken on day 0 of AZD1222 vaccination. These receptors originate from an adult in good health.

The V gene is TRBV28, the J gene TRBJ2-2; D may be TRBD1 (6 bases). The germline gives CDR1 MDHEN, CDR2 SYDVKM. Trimming took off 8 bases at V and 0 bases at J, with 10 bases between the two ends. The length of the CDR3 is 14 residues. CDR3 DNA sequence: TGTGCCAGCCTTACAGGGACGAACACCGGGGAGCTGTTTTTT. This codes for CASLTGTNTGELFF.

This chain uses TRBV9 with TRBJ1-6; possibly TRBD1 for D (5 bases). The V end was cut by 0 bases, the J end by 7 bases, with 5 bases between. CDR1 is SGDLS, CDR2 YYNGEE, per germline. This CDR3 spans 13 amino acids. CDR3 coding DNA: TGTGCCAGCAGCGTAGCAGGGAATTCACCCCTCCACTTT. Protein: CASSVAGNSPLHF.

The rearrangement links TRBV10-3 to TRBJ1-6, with D maybe TRBD1 (6 bases). Germline assignment: CDR1 ENHRY and CDR2 SYGVKD. V lost 5 bases to trimming and J lost 4 bases, with 12 bases between them. The CDR3 has 15 residues. Here the CDR3 DNA reads TGTGCCATCAGTACAGGGATATTTTATAATTCACCCCTCCACTTT. It encodes CAISTGIFYNSPLHF.

The V gene is TRBV18, the J gene TRBJ2-3, with D possibly TRBD2 on 6 matching bases. Germline CDR1 reads KGHSH; CDR2 reads LQKENI. CDR3 size: 15 residues. V was trimmed by 1 base and J by 4 bases, leaving 12 bases between them. For the CDR3, the DNA is TGTGCCAGCTCACCACTTGGAGGGCGACCAGATACGCAGTATTTT. This gives the protein CASSPLGGRPDTQYF.

The genes are TRBV5-1 and TRBJ2-2, with D tentatively TRBD2 (6 bases). CDR1 SGHRS and CDR2 YFSETQ come from the germline V gene. CDR3 length: 15 residues. V gave up 6 bases and J gave up 1 base, with 13 bases separating them. The CDR3 here is CASNFLSGNTGELFF. In DNA, the CDR3 is TGCGCCAGCAATTTCCTTAGCGGGAACACCGGGGAGCTGTTTTTT.

The chain couples TRBV19 to TRBJ2-3; 9 positions agree with TRBD2. V trimming: 8 bases; J trimming: 4 bases; junction bases outside the gene matches: 7. Germline V gives CDR1 LNHDA, CDR2 SQIVND (reference sequence). The length of the CDR3 is 14 residues. The CDR3, as DNA: TGTGCCAGTCAGGTAGCGGGAGTCCCAGATACGCAGTATTTT. Translated, it gives CASQVAGVPDTQYF. The full variable domain, with the rest looked up from reference TRBV19 and TRBJ2-3, is DGGITQSPKYLFRKEGQNVTLSCEQNLNHDAMYWYRQDPGQGLRLIYYSQIVNDFQKGDIAEGYSVSREKKESFPLTVTSAQKNPTAFYLCASQVAGVPDTQYFGPGTRLTVL.

This chain uses TRBV5-1 with TRBJ1-6; D unresolved. This CDR3 contains 15 residues. Germline V lookup: CDR1 SGHRS, CDR2 YFSETQ. V shed 4 bases and J shed 9 bases, with 17 bases lying between them. The CDR3 nucleotides read TGCGCCAGCAGCGCGGGAGTACAAGAGGGTTCACCCCTCCACTTT. Residues: CASSAGVQEGSPLHF.

The chain combines TRBV6-6 with TRBJ2-7, with D possibly matching TRBD1 (5 bases). Germline V lookup: CDR1 MNHNY, CDR2 SVGAGI (reference sequence). The CDR3 has 15 amino acids. Trimming pared 6 bases from V and 3 bases from J, leaving 18 bases between. The CDR3 region is CASRAGFGSDYEQYV. CDR3 in DNA: TGTGCCAGCAGGGCAGGGTTTGGGTCCGACTACGAGCAGTACGTC.

V and J are TRBV5-6 and TRBJ2-2; 10 positions match TRBD2. Germline lookup yields CDR1 SGHDT and CDR2 YYEEEE. J was trimmed by 0 bases and V by 0 bases; bases with no gene match: 2. The CDR3 has 17 amino acids. The CDR3 sequence is CASSLASGGANTGELFF. CDR3 DNA: TGTGCCAGCAGCTTGGCTAGCGGGGGCGCGAACACCGGGGAGCTGTTTTTT.

The chain couples TRBV7-8 to TRBJ1-1; weak D call: TRBD1 (6 bases). The germline V and J ends were trimmed by 6 bases and 1 base, with 9 bases remaining between them. This CDR3 spans 13 amino acids. CDR1 is SGHVS, CDR2 FQNEAQ, per germline. The chain's CDR3 is CASRLTGNTEAFF. The CDR3, as DNA: TGTGCCAGCAGATTGACAGGGAACACTGAAGCTTTCTTT. Using reference TRBV7-8 and TRBJ1-1 for the parts outside the CDR3, the full variable domain is GAGVSQSPRYKVAKRGQDVALRCDPISGHVSLFWYQQALGQGPEFLTYFQNEAQLDKSGLPSDRFFAERPEGSVSTLKIQRTQQEDSAVYLCASRLTGNTEAFFGQGTRLTVV.

The chain carries TRBV19 and TRBJ2-7, with D maybe TRBD2 (5 bases). Germline CDR1 and CDR2: LNHDA and SQIVND (reference sequence). The CDR3 extends over 17 amino acids. The V end lost 6 bases, the J end lost 0 bases, and 21 bases lay between the germline ends. CDR3 protein: CASSPPMGGLSSYEQYV. The CDR3, as DNA: TGTGCCAGTAGCCCCCCAATGGGCGGGTTAAGCTCCTACGAGCAGTACGTC.

This chain uses TRBV30 with TRBJ2-2; D is possibly TRBD1 or TRBD2 (5 bases each). This CDR3 is built from 12 residues. Trimming shortened V by 5 bases and J by 8 bases, and 12 bases separated the two germline ends. Germline loops: CDR1 GTSNPN, CDR2 SVGIG (reference sequence). CDR3 nucleotides: TGTGCCTGGGGGCCGGGACGGGGGGAGCTGTTTTTT. Its protein product is CAWGPGRGELFF.

The gene calls are TRBV14 and TRBJ2-7; maybe TRBD1 (5 bases). CDR1 and CDR2 (germline): SGHDN, FVKESK. V shed 4 bases and J shed 1 base, with 17 bases lying between them. The length of the CDR3 is 16 residues. The chain's CDR3 is CASSRVGHYLSYEQYV. The CDR3 DNA reads as TGTGCCAGCAGCCGGGTAGGACACTATTTATCCTACGAGCAGTACGTC.

The table lists this clone with a few counts. The chain combines TRBV9 with TRBJ2-2; D is perhaps TRBD2 (6 bases). The germline gives CDR1 SGDLS, CDR2 YYNGEE. V shed 3 bases and J shed 5 bases, with 17 bases lying between them. This CDR3 contains 16 residues. This CDR3 reads CASSGPLRGGTGELFF. In DNA, the CDR3 is TGTGCCAGCAGCGGCCCCCTACGGGGAGGAACCGGGGAGCTGTTTTTT.

V usage is TRBV9 and J usage is TRBJ1-1; D remains unclear. CDR3 length: 15 residues. V was clipped by 0 bases and J by 5 bases, with 14 bases between them. Germline lookup yields CDR1 SGDLS and CDR2 YYNGEE. This CDR3 reads CASSVAPMDGTEAFF. As DNA, the CDR3 is TGTGCCAGCAGCGTAGCCCCAATGGATGGGACTGAAGCTTTCTTT.

The rearrangement uses TRBV6-2 or TRBV6-3 and TRBJ1-6, with D possibly matching TRBD1 (6 bases). The CDR3 has 13 residues. The V and J ends lost 4 bases and 12 bases respectively, with 13 bases between them. Germline CDR1 reads MNHEY; CDR2 reads SVGEGT. The CDR3: CASSFNREIPLHF. The CDR3 DNA follows: TGTGCCAGCAGTTTTAACAGGGAGATACCCCTCCACTTT.

The chain has TRBV6-5 and TRBJ1-5, with D unclear. CDR3 length: 14 amino acids. Germline V gene data show CDR1 as MNHEY and CDR2 as SVGAGI. The germline V and J ends were trimmed by 4 bases and 2 bases, with 9 bases remaining between them. The CDR3 reads CASSSRRGNQPQHF. For the CDR3, the DNA is TGTGCCAGCAGTTCGCGGAGAGGCAATCAGCCCCAGCATTTT.

The V and J genes are TRBV21-1 and TRBJ2-5; no check of the table's D call, TRBD2, against the DNA was made. TRBV21-1 is classified as a pseudogene. This CDR3 has 11 amino acids. The DNA of the CDR3 is TGTGCCAGCAGACAAGCGGAGACCCAGTACTTC. Its translation is CASRQAETQYF.

The CDR3, as DNA: TGTGCCAGCAGCGAGGGACACCTCCGTAACACTGAAGCTTTCTTT. Amino acids: CASSEGHLRNTEAFF. This chain uses TRBV2 with TRBJ1-1, with TRBD1 as a possible D gene (6 bases). Germline V lookup: CDR1 SNHLY, CDR2 FYNNEI. The CDR3 has 15 residues. The V end was cut by 6 bases, the J end by 2 bases, with 16 bases between. The full variable domain, rest sourced from reference TRBV2 and TRBJ1-1, is EPEVTQTPSHQVTQMGQEVILRCVPISNHLYFYWYRQILGQKVEFLVSFYNNEISEKSEIFDDQFSVERPDGSNFTLKIRSTKLEDSAMYFCASSEGHLRNTEAFFGQGTRLTVV.

This clone was seen a single time. This chain uses TRBV1 with TRBJ1-4; the table assigns TRBD1, which was not confirmed against the DNA. TRBV1 is annotated as a pseudogene. The CDR3 totals 21 residues. CDR3 DNA: TGCACCAGCAGCCAAGGGACAGGGGGAAGTTTTGAGGTGGGAACTAATGAAAAACTGTTTTTT. This gives the protein CTSSQGTGGSFEVGTNEKLFF.

V usage is TRBV9 and J usage is TRBJ2-1; D is tentatively TRBD1 or TRBD2 (5 bases each). The CDR3 length is 17 residues. V was clipped by 0 bases and J by 5 bases, with 18 bases between them. Germline V gives CDR1 SGDLS, CDR2 YYNGEE. The CDR3 nucleotides read TGTGCCAGCAGCGTAGTCCCGTCCTTCCTGGGGGACAATGAGCAGTTCTTC. This encodes CASSVVPSFLGDNEQFF.

J is TRBJ2-7 and V is TRBV18, with 7 bases that match TRBD2. CDR3 length equals 13 residues. V gave up 6 bases and J gave up 7 bases; unmatched junction bases: 9. Looked up from germline, CDR1 is KGHSH and CDR2 is LQKENI. The CDR3 is CASSRAGVSEQYV. Written as DNA, the CDR3 is TGTGCCAGCTCTCGGGCGGGAGTTAGTGAGCAGTACGTC.

The genes are TRBV7-9 and TRBJ2-3; 8 bases are a match to TRBD2. The CDR3 runs 16 residues. V lost 2 bases and J lost 2; bases outside the gene matches: 6. Germline CDR1 is SEHNR and CDR2 is FQNEAQ (reference sequence). Written as DNA, the CDR3 is TGTGCCAGCAGCTTATGGAATAGCGGGACCACAGATACGCAGTATTTT. As protein: CASSLWNSGTTDTQYF.

The J gene is TRBJ1-1, the V gene TRBV7-2; TRBD1 is a possible D gene (6 bases). Germline CDR1 is SGHTA and CDR2 is FQGNSA. The CDR3 consists of 12 residues. V lost 2 bases to trimming and J lost 8 bases, with 9 bases between them. CDR3 loop: CASSLRGPEAFF. The DNA of the CDR3 is TGTGCCAGCAGCTTACGGGGGCCGGAAGCTTTCTTT.

The rearrangement joins TRBV20-1 to TRBJ1-1, with unresolved D. V lost 2 bases, J lost 5 bases, and 3 bases lay in between. The CDR3 contains 10 residues. CDR1 and CDR2 from the germline V gene are DFQATT and SNEGSKA (reference sequence). The DNA of the CDR3 is TGCAGTGCTAGACTGACTGAAGCTTTCTTT. Translation: CSARLTEAFF.

The chain is built from TRBV20-1 and TRBJ2-3; D uncertain. Germline assignment: CDR1 DFQATT and CDR2 SNEGSKA (reference sequence). The CDR3 sequence is 11 residues long. V was cut by 7 bases and J by 6 bases, with 11 bases left in between. This CDR3 is CSVAEEDTQYF. The CDR3 DNA reads TGCAGTGTCGCCGAAGAGGATACGCAGTATTTT.

J is TRBJ1-1 and V is TRBV19, with D possibly being TRBD1 (5 bases). CDR3 length: 13 amino acids. Germline V CDR1 and CDR2: LNHDA, SQIVND (reference sequence). V lost 8 bases and J 0 bases, leaving 10 bases between the germline ends. The CDR3 protein is CASGQGLNTEAFF. In nucleotides, the CDR3 is TGTGCCAGTGGCCAGGGCTTGAACACTGAAGCTTTCTTT.